Each of the 10 T cell receptor beta chains below was sequenced from the same sample in a study of T cells in Graves' hyperthyroidism and ophthalmopathy. RNA transcripts gave rise to amplified TCR beta CDR3 regions. The HTBI primer set was used in a first-round RT-PCR of the TCR CDR3. Via MiXCR, TCRdb re-called the multiplex PCR reads, giving one row per CDR3 protein. The sample records 300,000 or so distinct CDR3 sequences, over 15% being singletons. Sequencing input: blood. Receptors originate from a man under 40 with Graves' hyperthyroidism.

This clonotype was observed a few times. The chain joins TRBV5-1 to TRBJ2-5; 12 bases map to TRBD2. Germline lookup yields CDR1 SGHRS and CDR2 YFSETQ. The length of the CDR3 is 17 residues. Trimming took 0 bases from V and 5 from J; bases not matched to a gene: 8. CDR3 protein: CASSLDRGLAGGETQYF. The CDR3 nucleotides are TGCGCCAGCAGCTTGGATCGGGGGCTAGCGGGAGGGGAGACCCAGTACTTC.

This clonotype was seen repeatedly, ten times or more. V gene TRBV2 combines with J gene TRBJ1-2; D gene ambiguous. The CDR3 extends over 12 amino acids. V lost 6 bases and J 5 bases, leaving 10 bases between the germline ends. The germline gives CDR1 SNHLY, CDR2 FYNNEI. CDR3 DNA sequence: TGTGCCAGCAGGGGGTTTGAGTATGGCTACACCTTC. Translating gives CASRGFEYGYTF.

This clonotype occurred many times. The rearrangement links TRBV19 to TRBJ2-7; 9 nucleotides line up with TRBD2. This CDR3 comprises 15 residues. Germline V gene sequence: CDR1 LNHDA, CDR2 SQIVND (reference sequence). The J segment lost 2 bases and the V segment lost 2 bases, leaving 4 bases of the junction unmatched. The CDR3 is CASSISAGGPYEQYF. CDR3 sequence (DNA): TGTGCCAGTAGTATATCAGCGGGAGGCCCCTACGAGCAGTACTTC.

This clonotype was counted between two and nine times. The chain has TRBV27 and TRBJ2-1; D perhaps matches TRBD1 (6 bases). Germline values: CDR1 MNHEY, CDR2 SMNVEV (reference sequence). This CDR3 spans 15 amino acids. The V gene lost 6 bases and the J gene lost 5 bases, with 17 bases spanning the gap. The CDR3 nucleotides read TGTGCCAGCAGCCCGAACAGGGACCCTCACAATGAGCAGTTCTTC. It is translated as CASSPNRDPHNEQFF.

This clonotype turned up a few times. The rearrangement uses TRBV19 and TRBJ2-6; D is possibly TRBD2 (5 bases). V gave up 8 bases and J gave up 0 bases, with 11 bases separating them. This CDR3 contains 15 residues. The V gene's germline CDR1 is LNHDA and CDR2 SQIVND (reference sequence). CDR3 region: CASGGPLSGANVLTF. The CDR3 bases are TGTGCCAGTGGAGGCCCGCTCTCTGGGGCCAACGTCCTGACTTTC. Based on the CDR3 plus reference TRBV19 and TRBJ2-6, the full variable domain is DGGITQSPKYLFRKEGQNVTLSCEQNLNHDAMYWYRQDPGQGLRLIYYSQIVNDFQKGDIAEGYSVSREKKESFPLTVTSAQKNPTAFYLCASGGPLSGANVLTFGAGSRLTVL.

The table lists this clonotype with a few counts. The chain joins TRBV24-1 to TRBJ2-5; 10 nucleotides match TRBD1. Germline values: CDR1 KGHDR, CDR2 SFDVKD. V lost 5 bases to trimming and J lost 8 bases; unmatched junction nucleotides: 1. This CDR3 region has 12 residues. This CDR3 is CATSGDRGTQYF. The DNA for the CDR3 is TGTGCCACCAGTGGGGACAGGGGAACCCAGTACTTC.

The J gene is TRBJ2-7, the V gene TRBV2; 7 bases match TRBD2. CDR3 length: 14 amino acids. The germline V gene has CDR1 SNHLY and CDR2 FYNNEI. V was pared by 6 bases and J by 3 bases, with 8 bases of the junction left unmatched. DNA of the CDR3: TGTGCCAGCAGCCCCGGGTCTAGCGGCTACGAGCAGTACTTC. Translated, it gives CASSPGSSGYEQYF.

The table lists this clonotype with a few counts. The V gene is TRBV28, the J gene TRBJ2-1; D gene unclear. Germline V lookup: CDR1 MDHEN, CDR2 SYDVKM. The CDR3 spans 11 residues. The V end was cut by 4 bases, the J end by 9 bases, with 7 bases between. The CDR3 spells CASSSGIEQFF. The CDR3 nucleotides are TGTGCCAGCAGTTCAGGAATTGAGCAGTTCTTC. Filled out from reference TRBV28 and TRBJ2-1, the complete variable domain reads DVKVTQSSRYLVKRTGEKVFLECVQDMDHENMFWYRQDPGLGLRLIYFSYDVKMKEKGDIPEGYSVSREKKERFSLILESASTNQTSMYLCASSSGIEQFFGPGTRLTVL.

V is TRBV24-1 and J is TRBJ2-5; 7 bases are a match to TRBD2. Germline V gives CDR1 KGHDR, CDR2 SFDVKD. The CDR3 is 14 residues long. V shed 7 bases and J 2 bases; nucleotides not matched to a gene: 6. CDR3 sequence: CATSGLAVQETQYF. The CDR3 bases are TGTGCCACCAGCGGGCTAGCGGTTCAAGAGACCCAGTACTTC.

This clonotype has a count of ten or more. The gene calls are TRBV11-2 and TRBJ2-3; possible D gene TRBD2, 6 bases. The CDR3 is 15 amino acids. Germline values: CDR1 SGHAT, CDR2 FQNNGV. Trimming cost V 1 base and J 6 bases, with 14 bases left between them. DNA of the CDR3: TGTGCCAGCAGCTTAGTGCGGGGCTTGGGTGATACGCAGTATTTT. This gives the protein CASSLVRGLGDTQYF. Supplemented by reference TRBV11-2 and TRBJ2-3, the full variable domain reads EAGVAQSPRYKIIEKRQSVAFWCNPISGHATLYWYQQILGQGPKLLIQFQNNGVVDDSQLPKDRFSAERLKGVDSTLKIQPAKLEDSAVYLCASSLVRGLGDTQYFGPGTRLTVL.